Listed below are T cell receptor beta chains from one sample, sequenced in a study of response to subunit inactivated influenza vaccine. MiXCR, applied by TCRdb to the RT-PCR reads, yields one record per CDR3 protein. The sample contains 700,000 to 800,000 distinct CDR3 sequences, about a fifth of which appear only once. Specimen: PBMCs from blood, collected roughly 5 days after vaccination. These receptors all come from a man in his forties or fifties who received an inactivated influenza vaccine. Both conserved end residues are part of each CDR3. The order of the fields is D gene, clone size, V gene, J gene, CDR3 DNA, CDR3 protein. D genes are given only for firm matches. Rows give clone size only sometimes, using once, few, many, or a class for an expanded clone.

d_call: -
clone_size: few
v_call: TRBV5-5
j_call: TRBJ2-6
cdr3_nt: TGTGCCAGCAGCCCCGGACAGACGAGCTCTGGGGCCAACGTCCTGACTTTC
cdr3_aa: CASSPGQTSSGANVLTF

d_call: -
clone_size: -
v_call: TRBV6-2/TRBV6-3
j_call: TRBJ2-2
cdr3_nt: TGTGCCAGCAGTTACGGCTTCCCAGGTGAACCTGGACGAACCAGGAACACCGGGGAGCTGTTTTTT
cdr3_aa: CASSYGFPGEPGRTRNTGELFF

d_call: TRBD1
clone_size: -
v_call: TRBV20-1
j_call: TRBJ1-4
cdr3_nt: TGCAGTGCTAGGGCAACCTTACAGGGGGAAAAACTGTTTTTT
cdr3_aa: CSARATLQGEKLFF

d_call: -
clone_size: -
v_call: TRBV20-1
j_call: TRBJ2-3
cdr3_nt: TGCAGTGCTAGTCCCCGGGGTAGCGGCAGCACAGATACGCAGTATTTT
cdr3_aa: CSASPRGSGSTDTQYF

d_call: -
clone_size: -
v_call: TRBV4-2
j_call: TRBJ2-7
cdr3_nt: TGTGCCAGCAGCCAAGACTCGCAGGGGGGCGAGCAGTACTTC
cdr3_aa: CASSQDSQGGEQYF

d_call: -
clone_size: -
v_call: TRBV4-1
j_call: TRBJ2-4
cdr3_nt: TGCGCCAGCAGCCATACCACAACACCGCTAGCCAAAAACATTCAGTACTTC
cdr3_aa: CASSHTTTPLAKNIQYF

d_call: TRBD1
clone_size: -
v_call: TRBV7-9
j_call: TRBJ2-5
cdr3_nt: TGTGCCAGCAGCCCCAGGACAGGGTGGGAAGAGACCCAGTACTTC
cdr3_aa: CASSPRTGWEETQYF

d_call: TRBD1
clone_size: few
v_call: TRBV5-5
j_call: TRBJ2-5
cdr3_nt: TGTGCCAGCAGCCGTGACGTAGGGGGCTACGAGACCCAGTACTTC
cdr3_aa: CASSRDVGGYETQYF

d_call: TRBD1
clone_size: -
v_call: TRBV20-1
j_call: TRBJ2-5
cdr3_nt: TGCAGTGCTAGTGGGGGGACAGGGTGGGAGACCCAGTACTTC
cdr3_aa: CSASGGTGWETQYF

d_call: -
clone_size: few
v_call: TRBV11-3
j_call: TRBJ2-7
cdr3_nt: TGTGCCAGCAGCTCCCAGGGTTACGGGGACGAGCAGTACTTC
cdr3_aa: CASSSQGYGDEQYF

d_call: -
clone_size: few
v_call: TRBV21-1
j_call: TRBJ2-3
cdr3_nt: TGTGCCAGCAGCACCCAAGGTCTAACCGGGCCAAGGGCAGATACGCAGTATTTT
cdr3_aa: CASSTQGLTGPRADTQYF

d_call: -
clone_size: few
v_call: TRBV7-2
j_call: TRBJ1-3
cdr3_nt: TGTGCCAGCAGCTTAGCGTCGAGCTCTGGAAACACCATATATTTT
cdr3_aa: CASSLASSSGNTIYF

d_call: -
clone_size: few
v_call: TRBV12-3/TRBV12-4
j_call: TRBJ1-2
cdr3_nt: TGTGCCAGCAGGAAGACAACGGGGACGAACTATGGCTACACCTTC
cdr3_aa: CASRKTTGTNYGYTF

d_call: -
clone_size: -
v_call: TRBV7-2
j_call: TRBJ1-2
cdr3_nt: TGTGCCAGCAGAGAACCCTTCCGGGGTCGCCGCTATGGCTACACCTTC
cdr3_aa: CASREPFRGRRYGYTF

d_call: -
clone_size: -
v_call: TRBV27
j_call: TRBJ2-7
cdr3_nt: TGTGCCAGCAGTTTATCTTTAGGAACGTACGAGCAGTACTTC
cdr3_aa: CASSLSLGTYEQYF

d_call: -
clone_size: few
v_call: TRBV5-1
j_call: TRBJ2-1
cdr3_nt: TGCGCCAGCAGCTTGAACTGGCTGACAGAGCAGTTCTTC
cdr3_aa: CASSLNWLTEQFF

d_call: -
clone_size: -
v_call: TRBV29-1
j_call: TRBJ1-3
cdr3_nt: TGCAGCGGCCTCAGGGGCGCTGGAAACACCATATATTTT
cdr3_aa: CSGLRGAGNTIYF

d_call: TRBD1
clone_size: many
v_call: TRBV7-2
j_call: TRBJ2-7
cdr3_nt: TGTGCCAGCAGCTTAAGCGTGGGACAGGGTTACGAGCAGTACTTC
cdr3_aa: CASSLSVGQGYEQYF

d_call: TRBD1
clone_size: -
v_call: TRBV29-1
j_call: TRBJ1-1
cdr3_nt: TGCAGCGTTGAAGATAGGCCTCCACTGAGTAAGACAGGGGCCCGAGGGACTGAAGCTTTCTTT
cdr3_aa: CSVEDRPPLSKTGARGTEAFF

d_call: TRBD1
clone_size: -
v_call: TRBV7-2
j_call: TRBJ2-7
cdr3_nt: TGTGCCAGCAGATCAGGGGGCGGCGAGTACGAGCAGTACTTC
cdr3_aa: CASRSGGGEYEQYF

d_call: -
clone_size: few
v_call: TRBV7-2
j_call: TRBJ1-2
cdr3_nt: TGTGCCAGCAGCGTGCGTCTGGGGGTTGATGGCTACACCTTC
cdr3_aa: CASSVRLGVDGYTF

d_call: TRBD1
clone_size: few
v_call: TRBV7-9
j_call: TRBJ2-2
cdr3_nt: TGTGCCAGCACCCCCCAGGGGGCCTCGAACACCGGGGAGCTGTTTTTT
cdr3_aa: CASTPQGASNTGELFF

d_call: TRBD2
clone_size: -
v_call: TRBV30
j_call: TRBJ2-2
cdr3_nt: TGTGCCTGGAGGGCCCCGGGACTAGCGGGAGACGGGGAGCTGTTTTTT
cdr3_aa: CAWRAPGLAGDGELFF

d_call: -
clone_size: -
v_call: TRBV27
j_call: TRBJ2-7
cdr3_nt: TGTGCCAGCAGCCAAAAACCTCCGGGACTCCGGGAGAGATTGGAAACCTACGAGCAGTACTTC
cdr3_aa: CASSQKPPGLRERLETYEQYF

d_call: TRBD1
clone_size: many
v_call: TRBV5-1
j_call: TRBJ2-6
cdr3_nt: TGCGCCAGCAGCCCCCGACAGGGTTCTGGGGCCAACGTCCTGACTTTC
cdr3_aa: CASSPRQGSGANVLTF

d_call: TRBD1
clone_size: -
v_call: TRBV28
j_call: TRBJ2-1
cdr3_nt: TGTGCCAGCAGAACCGGGACAGGGGGCCTGAATGAGCAGTTCTTC
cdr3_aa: CASRTGTGGLNEQFF

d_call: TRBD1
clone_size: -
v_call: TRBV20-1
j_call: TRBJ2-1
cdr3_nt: TGCAGTGCTAGAGGTCTAGGACAGGGAGTGTACAATGAGCAGTTCTTC
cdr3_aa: CSARGLGQGVYNEQFF